The entry that follows covers one T cell receptor beta chain sequence. The antigen is not known. PCR employed 60 Vbeta and 13 Jbeta primers. The protocol was immunoSEQ multiplex PCR, while the TCRdb copy is restricted to in-frame clones and leaves out a portion. The table includes around 200,000 clones, 84% detected once. This record comes from a study of cytomegalovirus exposure and HLA in healthy donors. General observations from the study: In an earlier analysis, about 90% or about 30%: the productive usage of most TCR beta V segments. Roughly even sequencing depth across donors was the assumption behind the presence/absence analyses. Follow-up analysis later connected one missense variant in DCLRE1C with trimming of TCR beta V- and J-genes.

Trimming removed 1 base from V and 6 bases from J, with 13 bases in between. CDR1 and CDR2 (germline): MDHEN, SYDVKM. This CDR3 spans 15 amino acids. The sequence was obtained from a girl aged 2 to 9 in good health and CMV-seropositive. The sequenced sample was PBMCs. J is TRBJ2-1 and V is TRBV28; D might be TRBD2 (6 bases). CDR3 DNA: TGTGCCAGCAGTTTATCGGGGGAGCCTGGCAATGAGCAGTTCTTC. Translation: CASSLSGEPGNEQFF.